This T cell receptor beta chain emerged from a study of blood T cell repertoires in COVID-19. About the study: Spain, Italy and the United States supplied samples that represented acute and convalescent COVID-19. Sources were T cells, B-cell-depleted T cells, or PBMCs; the material itself was cDNA or gDNA.

As originally analysed: For nucleated cells, counts were estimated from reference gene primer amplification. The data were produced by immunoSEQ multiplex PCR, yet TCRdb's version contains in-frame clones alone and is incomplete. V, J and clone size are taken as reported in that table, and D and trimming were inferred from the DNA itself. The profile shows a few hundred thousand clones, roughly 90% of them singletons. The source is a woman aged 55 to 70 with acute or convalescent COVID-19. Sequencing was carried out using peripheral blood.

CDR3 sequence (DNA): TGTGCCAGCAGTTATTCCCGGGGGTTCAGCAATCAGCCCCAGCATTTT. The encoded protein is CASSYSRGFSNQPQHF. The chain uses TRBV6-2 or TRBV6-3 and TRBJ1-5, with D possibly matching TRBD1 (5 bases). The germline V gene encodes CDR1 MNHEY and CDR2 SVGEGT. This CDR3 contains 16 residues. V was trimmed by 3 bases and J by 1 base, leaving 13 bases between them.